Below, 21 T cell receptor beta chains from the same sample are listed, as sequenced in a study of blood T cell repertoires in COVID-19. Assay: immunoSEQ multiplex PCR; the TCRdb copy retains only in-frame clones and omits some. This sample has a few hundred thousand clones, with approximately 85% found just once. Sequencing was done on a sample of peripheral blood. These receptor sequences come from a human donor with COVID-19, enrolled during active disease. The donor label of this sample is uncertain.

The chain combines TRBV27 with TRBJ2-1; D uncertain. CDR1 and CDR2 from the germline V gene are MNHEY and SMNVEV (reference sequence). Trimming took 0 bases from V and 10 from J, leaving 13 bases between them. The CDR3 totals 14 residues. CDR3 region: CASSLSQLLSEQFF. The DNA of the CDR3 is TGTGCCAGCAGTTTATCCCAACTGCTTTCAGAGCAGTTCTTC.

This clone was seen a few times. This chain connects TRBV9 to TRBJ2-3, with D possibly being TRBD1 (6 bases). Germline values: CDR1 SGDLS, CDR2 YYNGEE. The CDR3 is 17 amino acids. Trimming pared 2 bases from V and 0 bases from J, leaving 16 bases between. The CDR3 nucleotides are TGTGCCAGCAGCGTTTCATCCTGGACAGCTAGCACAGATACGCAGTATTTT. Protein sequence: CASSVSSWTASTDTQYF.

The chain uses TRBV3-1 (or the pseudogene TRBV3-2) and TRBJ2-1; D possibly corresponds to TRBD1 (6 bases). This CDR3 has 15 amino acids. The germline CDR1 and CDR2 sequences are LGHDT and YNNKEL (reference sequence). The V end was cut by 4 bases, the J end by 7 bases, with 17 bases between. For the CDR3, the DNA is TGTGCCAGCAGCCGCCCGCAGGGTAGGGGGAATGAGCAGTTCTTC. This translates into CASSRPQGRGNEQFF.

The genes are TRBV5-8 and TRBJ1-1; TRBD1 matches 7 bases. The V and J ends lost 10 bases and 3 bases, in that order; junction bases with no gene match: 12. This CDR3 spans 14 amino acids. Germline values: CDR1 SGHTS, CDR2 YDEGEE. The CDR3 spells CAAALGQTYTEAFF. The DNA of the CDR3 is TGTGCCGCGGCTCTGGGACAGACATACACTGAAGCTTTCTTT. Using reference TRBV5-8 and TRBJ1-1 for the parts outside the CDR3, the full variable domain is EAGVTQSPTHLIKTRGQQATLRCSPISGHTSVYWYQQALGLGLQFLLWYDEGEERNRGNFPPRFSGRQFPNYSSELNVNALELEDSALYLCAAALGQTYTEAFFGQGTRLTVV.

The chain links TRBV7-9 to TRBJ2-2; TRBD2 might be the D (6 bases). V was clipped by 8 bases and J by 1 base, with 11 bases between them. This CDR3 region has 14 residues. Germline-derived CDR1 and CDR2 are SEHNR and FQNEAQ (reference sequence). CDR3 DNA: TGTGCCAGCGCCTGGGGAGGGAACACCGGGGAGCTGTTTTTT. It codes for CASAWGGNTGELFF.

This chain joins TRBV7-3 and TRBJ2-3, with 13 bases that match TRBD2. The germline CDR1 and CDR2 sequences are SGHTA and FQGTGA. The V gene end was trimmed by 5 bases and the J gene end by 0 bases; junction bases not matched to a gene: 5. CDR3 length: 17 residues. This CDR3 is CASSPLAGGISTDTQYF. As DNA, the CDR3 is TGTGCCAGCAGCCCACTAGCGGGAGGGATTAGCACAGATACGCAGTATTTT.

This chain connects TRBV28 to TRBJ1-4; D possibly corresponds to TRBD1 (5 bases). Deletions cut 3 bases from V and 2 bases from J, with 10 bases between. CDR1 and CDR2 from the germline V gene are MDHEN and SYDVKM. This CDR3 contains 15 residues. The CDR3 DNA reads TGTGCCAGCAGTTTTGAAGGGGCCACTAATGAAAAACTGTTTTTT. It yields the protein CASSFEGATNEKLFF.

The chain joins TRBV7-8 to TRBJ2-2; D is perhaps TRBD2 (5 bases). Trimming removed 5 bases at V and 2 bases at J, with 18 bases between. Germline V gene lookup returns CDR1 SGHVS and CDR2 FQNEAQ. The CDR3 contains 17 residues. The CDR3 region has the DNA TGTGCCAGCAGCCACCCCTTGGTGGGAGCCAACACCGGGGAGCTGTTTTTT. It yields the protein CASSHPLVGANTGELFF.

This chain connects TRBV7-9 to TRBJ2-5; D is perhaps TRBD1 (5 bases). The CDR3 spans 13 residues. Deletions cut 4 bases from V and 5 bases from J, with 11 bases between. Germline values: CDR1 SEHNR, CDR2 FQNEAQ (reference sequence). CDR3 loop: CASSSDSGETQYF. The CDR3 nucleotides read TGTGCCAGCAGCTCCGACAGTGGGGAGACCCAGTACTTC.

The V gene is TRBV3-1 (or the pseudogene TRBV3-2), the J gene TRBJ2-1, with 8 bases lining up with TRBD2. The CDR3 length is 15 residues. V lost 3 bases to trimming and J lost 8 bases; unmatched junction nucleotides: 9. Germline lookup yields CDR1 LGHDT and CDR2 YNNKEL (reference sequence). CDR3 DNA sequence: TGTGCCAGCAGCCAGACAGCGGGAGCTGTGGATGAGCAGTTCTTC. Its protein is CASSQTAGAVDEQFF.

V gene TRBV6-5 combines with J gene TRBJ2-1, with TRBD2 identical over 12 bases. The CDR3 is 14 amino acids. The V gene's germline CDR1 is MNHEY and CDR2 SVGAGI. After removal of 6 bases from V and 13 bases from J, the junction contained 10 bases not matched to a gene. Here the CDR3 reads CASRPPGLAGLQFF. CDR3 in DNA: TGTGCCAGCAGACCCCCCGGACTAGCGGGGTTACAGTTCTTC.

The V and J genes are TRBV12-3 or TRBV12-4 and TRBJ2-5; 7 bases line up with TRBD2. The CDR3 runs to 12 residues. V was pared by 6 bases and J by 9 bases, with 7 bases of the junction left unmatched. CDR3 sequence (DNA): TGTGCCAGCAGCCTCCCGGCGGGAGCCCAGTACTTC. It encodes CASSLPAGAQYF.

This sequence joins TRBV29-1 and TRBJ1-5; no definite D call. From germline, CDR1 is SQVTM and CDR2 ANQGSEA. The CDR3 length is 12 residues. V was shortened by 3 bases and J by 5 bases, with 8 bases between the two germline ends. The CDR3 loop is CSVDDGDQPQHF. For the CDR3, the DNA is TGCAGCGTTGATGACGGAGATCAGCCCCAGCATTTT.

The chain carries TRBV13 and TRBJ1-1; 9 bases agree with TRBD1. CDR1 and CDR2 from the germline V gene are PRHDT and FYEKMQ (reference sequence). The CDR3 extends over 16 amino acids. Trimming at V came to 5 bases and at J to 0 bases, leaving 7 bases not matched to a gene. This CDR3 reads CASSAGQGTMNTEAFF. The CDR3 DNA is TGTGCCAGCAGCGCCGGACAGGGGACCATGAACACTGAAGCTTTCTTT.

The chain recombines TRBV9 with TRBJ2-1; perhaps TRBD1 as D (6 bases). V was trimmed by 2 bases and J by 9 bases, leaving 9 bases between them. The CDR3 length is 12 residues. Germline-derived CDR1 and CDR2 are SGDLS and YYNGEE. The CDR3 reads CASSVGGGEQFF. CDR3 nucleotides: TGTGCCAGCAGCGTTGGGGGCGGTGAGCAGTTCTTC.

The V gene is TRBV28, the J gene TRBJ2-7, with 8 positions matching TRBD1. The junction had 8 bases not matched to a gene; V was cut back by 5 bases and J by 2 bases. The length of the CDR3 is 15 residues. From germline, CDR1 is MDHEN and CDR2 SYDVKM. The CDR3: CASSALGQGPYEQYF. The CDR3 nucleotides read TGTGCCAGCAGTGCGCTCGGACAGGGACCCTACGAGCAGTACTTC.

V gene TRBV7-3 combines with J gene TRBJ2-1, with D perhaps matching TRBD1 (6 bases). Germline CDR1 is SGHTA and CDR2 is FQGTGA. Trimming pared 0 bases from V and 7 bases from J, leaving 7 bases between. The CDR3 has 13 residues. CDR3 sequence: CASSLTRGNEQFF. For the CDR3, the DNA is TGTGCCAGCAGCTTAACTAGGGGGAATGAGCAGTTCTTC.

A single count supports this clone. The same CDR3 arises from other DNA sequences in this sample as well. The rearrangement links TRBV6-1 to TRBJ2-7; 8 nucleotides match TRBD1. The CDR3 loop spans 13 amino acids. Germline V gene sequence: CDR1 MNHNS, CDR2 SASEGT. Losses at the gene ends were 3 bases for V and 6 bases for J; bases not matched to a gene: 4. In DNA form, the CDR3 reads TGTGCCAGCAGTGATAGAGACAGGGGCGAGCAGTACTTC. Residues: CASSDRDRGEQYF.

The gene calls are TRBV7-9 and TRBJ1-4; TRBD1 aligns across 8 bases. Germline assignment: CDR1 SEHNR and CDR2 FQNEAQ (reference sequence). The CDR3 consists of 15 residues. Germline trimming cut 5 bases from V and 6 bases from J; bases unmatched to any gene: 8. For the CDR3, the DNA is TGTGCCAGCAGCATTCGACAGGGGCTAGATGAAAAACTGTTTTTT. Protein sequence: CASSIRQGLDEKLFF. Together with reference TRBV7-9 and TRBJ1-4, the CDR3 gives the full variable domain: DTGVSQNPRHKITKRGQNVTFRCDPISEHNRLYWYRQTLGQGPEFLTYFQNEAQLEKSRLLSDRFSAERPKGSFSTLEIQRTEQGDSAMYLCASSIRQGLDEKLFFGSGTQLSVL.

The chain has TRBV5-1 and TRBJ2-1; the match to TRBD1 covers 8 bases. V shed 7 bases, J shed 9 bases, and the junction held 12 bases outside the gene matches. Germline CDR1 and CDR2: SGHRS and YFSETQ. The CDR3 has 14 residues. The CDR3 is CASGTGQGEIEQFF. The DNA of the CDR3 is TGCGCCAGCGGCACCGGACAGGGAGAAATTGAGCAGTTCTTC.

The CDR3 region is CASSPLGANTGELFF. In nucleotides, the CDR3 is TGCGCCAGCAGCCCGTTAGGAGCGAACACCGGGGAGCTGTTTTTT. The chain carries TRBV4-1 and TRBJ2-2; no reliable D call. This CDR3 has 15 residues. Germline CDR1 and CDR2: MGHRA and YSYEKL. Trimming pared 4 bases from V and 0 bases from J, leaving 9 bases between.